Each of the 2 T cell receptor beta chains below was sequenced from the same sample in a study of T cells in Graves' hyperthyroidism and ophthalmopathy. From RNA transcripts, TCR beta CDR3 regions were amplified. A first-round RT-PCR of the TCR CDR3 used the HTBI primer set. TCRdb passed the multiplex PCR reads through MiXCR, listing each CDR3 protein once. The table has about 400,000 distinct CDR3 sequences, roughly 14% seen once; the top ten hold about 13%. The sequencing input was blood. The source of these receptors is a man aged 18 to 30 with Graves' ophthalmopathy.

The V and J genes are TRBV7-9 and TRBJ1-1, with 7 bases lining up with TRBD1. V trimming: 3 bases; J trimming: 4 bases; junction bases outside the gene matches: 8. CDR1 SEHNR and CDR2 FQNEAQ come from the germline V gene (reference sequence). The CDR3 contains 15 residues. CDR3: CASSFNRGGGTEAFF. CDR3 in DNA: TGTGCCAGCAGCTTTAACAGGGGCGGGGGCACTGAAGCTTTCTTT.

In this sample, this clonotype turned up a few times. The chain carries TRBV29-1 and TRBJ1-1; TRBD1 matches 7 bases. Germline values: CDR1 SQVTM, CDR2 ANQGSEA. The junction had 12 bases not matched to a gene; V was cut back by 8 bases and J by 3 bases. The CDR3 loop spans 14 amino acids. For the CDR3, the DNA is TGCAGCTATAAAATCACAGGGGCCGACACTGAAGCTTTCTTT. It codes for CSYKITGADTEAFF.